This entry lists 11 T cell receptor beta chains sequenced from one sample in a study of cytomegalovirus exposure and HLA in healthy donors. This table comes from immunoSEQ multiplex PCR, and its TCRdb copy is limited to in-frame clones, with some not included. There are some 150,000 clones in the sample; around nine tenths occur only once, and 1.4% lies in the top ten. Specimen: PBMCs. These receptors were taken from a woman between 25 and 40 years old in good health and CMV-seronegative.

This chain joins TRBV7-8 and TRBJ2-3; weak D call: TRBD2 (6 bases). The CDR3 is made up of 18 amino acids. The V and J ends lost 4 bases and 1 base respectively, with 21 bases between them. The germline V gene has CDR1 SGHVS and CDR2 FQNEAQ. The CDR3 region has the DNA TGTGCCAGCAGCTCAACCGCATCCGCTAGCGACGGCACAGATACGCAGTATTTT. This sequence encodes CASSSTASASDGTDTQYF.

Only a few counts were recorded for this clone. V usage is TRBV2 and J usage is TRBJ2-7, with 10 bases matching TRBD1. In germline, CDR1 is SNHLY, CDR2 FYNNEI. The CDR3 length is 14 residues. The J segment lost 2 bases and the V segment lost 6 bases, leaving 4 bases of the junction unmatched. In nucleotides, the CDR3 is TGTGCCAGCAGAGCTGGACAGGGGGCCTACGAGCAGTACTTC. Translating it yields CASRAGQGAYEQYF.

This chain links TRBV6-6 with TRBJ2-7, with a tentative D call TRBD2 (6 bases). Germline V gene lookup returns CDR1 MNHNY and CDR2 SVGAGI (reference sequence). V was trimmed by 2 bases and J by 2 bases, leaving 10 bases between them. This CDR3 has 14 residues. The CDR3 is CASSYAGGAYEQYF. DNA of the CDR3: TGTGCCAGCAGTTACGCAGGCGGGGCCTACGAGCAGTACTTC.

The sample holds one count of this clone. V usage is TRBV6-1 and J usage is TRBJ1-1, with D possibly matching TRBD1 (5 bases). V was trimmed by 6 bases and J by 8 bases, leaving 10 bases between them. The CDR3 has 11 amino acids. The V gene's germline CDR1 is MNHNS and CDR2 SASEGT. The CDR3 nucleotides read TGTGCCAGCAGGCAGGGTTGGGAAGCTTTCTTT. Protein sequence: CASRQGWEAFF.

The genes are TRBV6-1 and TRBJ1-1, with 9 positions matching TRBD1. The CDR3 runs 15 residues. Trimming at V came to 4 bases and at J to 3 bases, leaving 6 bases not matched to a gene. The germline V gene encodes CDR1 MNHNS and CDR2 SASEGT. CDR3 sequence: CASSAPDRGDTEAFF. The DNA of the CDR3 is TGTGCCAGCAGTGCACCGGACAGGGGCGACACTGAAGCTTTCTTT.

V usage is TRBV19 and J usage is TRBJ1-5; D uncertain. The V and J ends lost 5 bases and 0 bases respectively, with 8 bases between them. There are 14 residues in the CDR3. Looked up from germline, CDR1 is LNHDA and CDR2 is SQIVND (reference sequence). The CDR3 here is CASSASPSNQPQHF. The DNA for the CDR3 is TGTGCCAGTAGTGCGAGTCCTAGCAATCAGCCCCAGCATTTT.

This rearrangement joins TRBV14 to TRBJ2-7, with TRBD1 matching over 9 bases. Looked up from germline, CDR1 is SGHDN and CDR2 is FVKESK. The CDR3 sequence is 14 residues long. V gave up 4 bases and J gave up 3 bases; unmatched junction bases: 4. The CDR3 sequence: CASSLGTGLYEQYF. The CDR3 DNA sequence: TGTGCCAGCAGCCTGGGGACAGGGCTCTACGAGCAGTACTTC.

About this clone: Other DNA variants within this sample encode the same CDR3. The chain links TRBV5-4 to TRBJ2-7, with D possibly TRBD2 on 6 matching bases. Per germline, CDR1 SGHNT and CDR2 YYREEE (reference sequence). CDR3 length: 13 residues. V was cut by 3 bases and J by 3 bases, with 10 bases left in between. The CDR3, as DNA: TGTGCCAGCAGCTCGACGGGAGTCTACGAGCAGTACTTC. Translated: CASSSTGVYEQYF.

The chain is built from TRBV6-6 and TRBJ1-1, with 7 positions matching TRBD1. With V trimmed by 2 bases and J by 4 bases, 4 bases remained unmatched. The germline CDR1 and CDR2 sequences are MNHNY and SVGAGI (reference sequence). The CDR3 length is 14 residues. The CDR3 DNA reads TGTGCCAGCAGTTACGGGCAGGGGGGCACTGAAGCTTTCTTT. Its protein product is CASSYGQGGTEAFF.

CDR3 sequence: CSVEITGGKNEKLFF. The CDR3 region has the DNA TGCAGCGTTGAAATAACAGGGGGCAAGAATGAAAAACTGTTTTTT. The chain joins TRBV29-1 to TRBJ1-4, with 9 bases aligning to TRBD1. Germline CDR1 reads SQVTM; CDR2 reads ANQGSEA. J gave up 5 bases and V 2 bases, and 6 bases lay outside the gene matches. The CDR3 spans 15 residues.

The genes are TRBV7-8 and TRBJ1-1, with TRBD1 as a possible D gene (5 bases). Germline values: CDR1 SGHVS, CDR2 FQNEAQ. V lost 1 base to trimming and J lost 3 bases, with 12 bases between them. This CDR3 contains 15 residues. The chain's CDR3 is CASSLGGRADTEAFF. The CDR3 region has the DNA TGTGCCAGCAGCTTAGGCGGCAGGGCGGACACTGAAGCTTTCTTT.